This TCR beta chain emerged from a study of T cells in Graves' hyperthyroidism and ophthalmopathy. About this clonotype: Its matching antigen is unknown.

Researchers amplified the TCR beta CDR3 regions from RNA transcripts. Carried out on the TCR CDR3, a first-round RT-PCR used the HTBI primer set. TCRdb re-analysed the multiplex PCR reads in MiXCR, keeping a single row per CDR3 protein. The top ten clones hold approximately 8% of a sample with about 710,000 distinct CDR3 sequences, about 15% of them seen once. The CDR3 contains 12 residues. Germline assignment: CDR1 SEHNR and CDR2 FQNEAQ (reference sequence). V shed 5 bases and J shed 8 bases, with 12 bases lying between them. Study-wide points: Stable hyperthyroidism and ophthalmopathy were separated using 13 V-J signatures.

The chain has TRBV7-9 and TRBJ1-2; D remains ambiguous. The TCR was taken from a man between 18 and 35 years old with Graves' hyperthyroidism. The material sequenced was blood. CDR3 coding DNA: TGTGCCAGCAGCCTAGGAGCAGCGGGCTACACCTTC. Translating gives CASSLGAAGYTF.